Listed here are 11 T cell receptor beta chains from one sample, sequenced in a study of T cells in Graves' hyperthyroidism and ophthalmopathy. TCR beta CDR3 region amplification was performed from RNA transcripts. The study used the HTBI primer set for a first-round RT-PCR of the TCR CDR3. TCRdb re-called the multiplex PCR reads with MiXCR, one entry per CDR3 protein. The sample includes a few hundred thousand distinct CDR3 sequences, less than 20% of them seen just once. Sequences were obtained from blood. All receptors derive from a woman between 40 and 55 years old with Graves' ophthalmopathy.

The chain combines TRBV11-2 with TRBJ2-5; D is perhaps TRBD2 (6 bases). V dropped 5 bases and J dropped 8 bases, with 15 bases sitting between them. The germline V gene has CDR1 SGHAT and CDR2 FQNNGV. The CDR3 totals 13 residues. CDR3 region: CASSAARRGTQYF. The CDR3 nucleotides are TGTGCCAGCAGCGCTGCCCGGCGGGGAACCCAGTACTTC.

This clonotype was recorded a few times. The V and J genes are TRBV28 and TRBJ2-2; 7 bases align to TRBD2. Germline values: CDR1 MDHEN, CDR2 SYDVKM. This CDR3 is 19 amino acids long. With V trimmed by 5 bases and J by 2 bases, 17 bases remained unmatched. This chain's CDR3 is CASSPGLKAGTKNTGELFF. CDR3 DNA sequence: TGTGCCAGCAGTCCAGGACTCAAGGCCGGGACTAAAAACACCGGGGAGCTGTTTTTT. The whole variable domain, filled in from reference TRBV28 and TRBJ2-2, reads DVKVTQSSRYLVKRTGEKVFLECVQDMDHENMFWYRQDPGLGLRLIYFSYDVKMKEKGDIPEGYSVSREKKERFSLILESASTNQTSMYLCASSPGLKAGTKNTGELFFGEGSRLTVL.

The genes are TRBV13 and TRBJ2-5; 11 bases agree with TRBD2. V dropped 3 bases and J dropped 4; count of bases not matched to a gene: 13. The germline CDR1 and CDR2 sequences are PRHDT and FYEKMQ (reference sequence). CDR3 length: 18 residues. Here the CDR3 DNA reads TGTGCCAGCAGCTTCTTTCGGCCTAGCGGGAGGAGAGGAGAGACCCAGTACTTC. This sequence encodes CASSFFRPSGRRGETQYF.

This clonotype has at least ten counts. The chain couples TRBV6-5 to TRBJ2-2; D perhaps matches TRBD2 (6 bases). V was trimmed by 2 bases and J by 4 bases, leaving 11 bases between them. In germline, CDR1 is MNHEY, CDR2 SVGAGI. CDR3 length: 15 amino acids. The chain's CDR3 is CASSYVAGSTGELFF. CDR3 in DNA: TGTGCCAGCAGTTACGTTGCCGGGAGCACCGGGGAGCTGTTTTTT.

There are many counts of this clonotype. The chain couples TRBV28 to TRBJ2-7; D is unclear. V shed 5 bases and J shed 6 bases, with 11 bases lying between them. Germline-derived CDR1 and CDR2 are MDHEN and SYDVKM. CDR3 length equals 12 residues. The CDR3 protein is CASSPVRGEQYF. CDR3 nucleotides: TGTGCCAGCAGTCCCGTCCGAGGCGAGCAGTACTTC.

The CDR3 spells CASSHSSRSSYNEQFF. CDR3 coding DNA: TGTGCCAGCAGCCACAGTAGCCGAAGCTCCTACAATGAGCAGTTCTTC. The chain links TRBV3-1 to TRBJ2-1, with D hard to call. The CDR3 runs to 16 residues. The germline CDR1 and CDR2 sequences are LGHDT and YNNKEL (reference sequence). The V and J ends lost 3 bases and 0 bases respectively, with 12 bases between them.

Ten or more counts support this clonotype. The chain carries TRBV15 and TRBJ1-2; no clear D gene. CDR1 LNHNV and CDR2 YYDKDF come from the germline V gene (reference sequence). The CDR3 runs 13 residues. Trimming removed 0 bases from V and 8 bases from J, with 10 bases in between. CDR3 amino acids: CATSRDPAEGYTF. CDR3 nucleotides: TGTGCCACCAGCAGAGATCCGGCAGAAGGCTACACCTTC.

This rearrangement joins TRBV6-2 or TRBV6-3 to TRBJ2-5; 10 nucleotides agree with TRBD1. This CDR3 contains 14 residues. Germline-derived CDR1 and CDR2 are MNHEY and SVGEGT. The V gene end was trimmed by 6 bases and the J gene end by 7 bases; junction bases not matched to a gene: 8. CDR3 region: CASRGTGASGTQYF. DNA of the CDR3: TGTGCCAGCAGAGGGACAGGGGCCTCAGGGACCCAGTACTTC.

The table lists this clonotype with many counts. The CDR3 sequence is CASSQTGTADEQYF. The CDR3 DNA reads TGCGCCAGCAGCCAGACCGGGACGGCGGACGAGCAGTACTTC. The chain carries TRBV5-1 and TRBJ2-7; the D call may be TRBD1 or TRBD2 (5 bases each). The CDR3 totals 14 residues. Trimming took 4 bases from V and 5 from J, leaving 16 bases between them. Looked up from germline, CDR1 is SGHRS and CDR2 is YFSETQ.

This clonotype was seen repeatedly, ten times or more. This rearrangement joins TRBV20-1 to TRBJ2-4; D remains unclear. V dropped 6 bases and J dropped 0 bases, with 15 bases sitting between them. Germline-derived CDR1 and CDR2 are DFQATT and SNEGSKA (reference sequence). The CDR3 spans 15 residues. CDR3 protein: CSAPVAREAKNIQYF. DNA of the CDR3: TGCAGTGCCCCCGTGGCTCGTGAAGCCAAAAACATTCAGTACTTC.

This chain joins TRBV9 and TRBJ2-7, with D possibly being TRBD1 (6 bases). The CDR3 is made up of 14 amino acids. Germline lookup yields CDR1 SGDLS and CDR2 YYNGEE. Trimming took off 0 bases at V and 1 base at J, with 8 bases between the two ends. For the CDR3, the DNA is TGTGCCAGCAGCGTAGGACAGGCTTCCTACGAGCAGTACTTC. Translated: CASSVGQASYEQYF. The full variable domain, with the rest looked up from reference TRBV9 and TRBJ2-7, is DSGVTQTPKHLITATGQRVTLRCSPRSGDLSVYWYQQSLDQGLQFLIQYYNGEERAKGNILERFSAQQFPDLHSELNLSSLELGDSALYFCASSVGQASYEQYFGPGTRLTVT.